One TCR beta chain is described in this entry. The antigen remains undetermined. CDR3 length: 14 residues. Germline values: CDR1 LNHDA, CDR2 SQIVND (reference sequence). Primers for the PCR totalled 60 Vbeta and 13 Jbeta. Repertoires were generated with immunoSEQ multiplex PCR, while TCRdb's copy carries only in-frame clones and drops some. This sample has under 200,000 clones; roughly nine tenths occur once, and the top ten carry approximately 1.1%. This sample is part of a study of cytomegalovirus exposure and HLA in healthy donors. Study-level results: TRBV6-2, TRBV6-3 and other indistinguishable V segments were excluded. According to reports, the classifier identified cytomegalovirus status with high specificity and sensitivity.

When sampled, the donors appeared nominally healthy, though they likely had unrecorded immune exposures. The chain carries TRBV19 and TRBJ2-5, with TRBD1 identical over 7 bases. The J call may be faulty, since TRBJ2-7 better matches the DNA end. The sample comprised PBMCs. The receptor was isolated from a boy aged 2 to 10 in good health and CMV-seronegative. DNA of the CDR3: TGTGCCAGTAGCCAAGGGACAGCTAGGGCCGAGCAGTACTTC. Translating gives CASSQGTARAEQYF.